These 5 T cell receptor beta chains share one sample of origin, sequenced in a study of blood T cell repertoires in COVID-19. The data were produced by immunoSEQ multiplex PCR, yet TCRdb's version contains in-frame clones alone and is incomplete. This sample has 200,000 or so clones, with more than 75% found just once. The sequenced sample was peripheral blood. The receptor set was obtained from a man aged 35 to 55 with active or convalescent COVID-19.

Points on this clone: A much larger clonotype is one base distant, so this may be a read error. Other DNA variants within this sample encode the same CDR3. In DNA, the CDR3 is TGTGCCAGTTCACCGGGGGGGCCCCCGGAGACCCAGTACTTC. This encodes CASSPGGPPETQYF. The chain links TRBV18 to TRBJ2-5, with 8 bases that match TRBD2. Looked up from germline, CDR1 is KGHSH and CDR2 is LQKENI. The CDR3 contains 14 residues.

The chain couples TRBV3-1 (or the pseudogene TRBV3-2) to TRBJ2-3; the D is unclear. The CDR3 covers 18 residues. Germline V gives CDR1 LGHDT, CDR2 YNNKEL (reference sequence). The V end was cut by 0 bases, the J end by 2 bases, with 18 bases between. The chain's CDR3 is CASSQETSMKLFTDTQYF. DNA for the CDR3: TGTGCCAGCAGCCAAGAAACCTCCATGAAACTTTTCACAGATACGCAGTATTTT.

The gene calls are TRBV5-1 and TRBJ1-1; D is ambiguous. V lost 0 bases to trimming and J lost 1 base, with 22 bases between them. CDR1 is SGHRS, CDR2 YFSETQ, per germline. This CDR3 has 19 amino acids. The DNA of the CDR3 is TGCGCCAGCAGCTTGGCCCCGGGTTGGGTGGTGGAGGCGAACACTGAAGCTTTCTTT. Its translation: CASSLAPGWVVEANTEAFF.

The rearrangement joins TRBV29-1 to TRBJ1-2; 7 bases align to TRBD1. J lost 9 bases, V lost 3 bases, and 7 bases had no gene match. The germline V gene encodes CDR1 SQVTM and CDR2 ANQGSEA. This CDR3 comprises 12 residues. The CDR3 bases are TGCAGCGTTGAGAAACAGGGGTTGAGCTACACCTTC. Amino acids: CSVEKQGLSYTF.

The chain joins TRBV19 to TRBJ1-4; no clear D. The V gene's germline CDR1 is LNHDA and CDR2 SQIVND (reference sequence). Trimming cost V 2 bases and J 7 bases, with 11 bases left between them. The CDR3 has 14 amino acids. For the CDR3, the DNA is TGTGCCAGTAGTATATCCGAGTTACCTGAAAAACTGTTTTTT. This gives the protein CASSISELPEKLFF.